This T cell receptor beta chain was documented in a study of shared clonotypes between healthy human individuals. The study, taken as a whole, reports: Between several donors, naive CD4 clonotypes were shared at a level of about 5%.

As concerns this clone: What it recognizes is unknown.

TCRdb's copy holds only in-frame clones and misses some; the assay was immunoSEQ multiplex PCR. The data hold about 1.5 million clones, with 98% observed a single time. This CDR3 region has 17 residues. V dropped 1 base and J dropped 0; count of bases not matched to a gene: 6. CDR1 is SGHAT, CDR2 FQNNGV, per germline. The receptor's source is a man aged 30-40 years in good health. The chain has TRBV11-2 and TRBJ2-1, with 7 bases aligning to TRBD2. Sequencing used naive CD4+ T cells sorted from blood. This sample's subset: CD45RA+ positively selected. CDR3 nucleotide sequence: TGTGCCAGCAGCTTAGGTGCTAGCGGAGGCTCCTACAATGAGCAGTTCTTC. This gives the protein CASSLGASGGSYNEQFF.